This record looks at one T cell receptor beta chain sequence and its context. The data stem from a study of blood T cell repertoires in COVID-19. As for the study in general: Nucleic acid was either cDNA or gDNA, and it came from T cells, B-cell-depleted T cells, or PBMCs.

This CDR3 is built from 13 residues. CDR1 is WSHSY, CDR2 SAAADI, per germline. Trimming removed 10 bases from V and 6 bases from J; junction bases left unmatched: 9. TCRdb's table, derived via immunoSEQ multiplex PCR, lists solely in-frame clones and lacks some. The data show 350,000 to 500,000 clones, around nine tenths seen once. This chain connects TRBV10-2 to TRBJ1-5; TRBD1 matches at 7 bases. This receptor was obtained from a woman younger than 30 who had been exposed to COVID-19. The specimen was PBMCs or T cells enriched from blood (not recorded which). The CDR3 region is CATNNRGAQPQHF. Written as DNA, the CDR3 is TGCGCCACGAATAACAGGGGCGCTCAGCCCCAGCATTTT.